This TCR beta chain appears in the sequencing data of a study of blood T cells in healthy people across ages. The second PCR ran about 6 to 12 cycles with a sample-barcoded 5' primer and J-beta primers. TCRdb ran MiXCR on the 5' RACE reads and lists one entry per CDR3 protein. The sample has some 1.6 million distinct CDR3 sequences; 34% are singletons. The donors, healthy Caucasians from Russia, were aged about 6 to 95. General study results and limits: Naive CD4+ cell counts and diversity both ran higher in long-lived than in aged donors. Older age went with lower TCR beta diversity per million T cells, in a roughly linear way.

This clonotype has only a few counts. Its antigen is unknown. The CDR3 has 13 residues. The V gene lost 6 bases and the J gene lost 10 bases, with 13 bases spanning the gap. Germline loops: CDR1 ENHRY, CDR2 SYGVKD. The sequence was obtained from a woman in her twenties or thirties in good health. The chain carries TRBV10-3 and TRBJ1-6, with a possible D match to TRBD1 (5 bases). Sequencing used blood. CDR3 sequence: CAISGGVRSPLHF. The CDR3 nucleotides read TGTGCCATCAGCGGGGGTGTTAGGTCACCCCTCCACTTT.